Presented here are 18 T cell receptor beta chains from one specimen sequenced in a study of cytomegalovirus exposure and HLA in healthy donors. Produced via immunoSEQ multiplex PCR; TCRdb's table is partial and in-frame only. The sample carries 150,000 to 200,000 clones, over 65% recorded once. The sequenced sample was PBMCs. The source is a man aged 18-30 years in good health and CMV-seropositive.

CDR3 sequence reads: CASSPNRVNYGYTF. CDR3 bases: TGCGCCAGCAGCCCGAATCGGGTAAATTATGGCTACACCTTC. The rearrangement uses TRBV5-1 and TRBJ1-2; no reliable D call. The CDR3 has 14 residues. Germline V CDR1 and CDR2: SGHRS, YFSETQ. Trimming removed 4 bases at V and 5 bases at J, with 15 bases between.

The sample holds a few counts of this clone. V is TRBV5-1 and J is TRBJ2-7; 10 positions agree with TRBD1. The junction had 0 bases not matched to a gene; V was cut back by 3 bases and J by 0 bases. Germline V gene sequence: CDR1 SGHRS, CDR2 YFSETQ. The length of the CDR3 is 14 residues. Here the CDR3 reads CASSWTGGSYEQYF. The CDR3 DNA sequence: TGCGCCAGCAGCTGGACAGGGGGCTCCTACGAGCAGTACTTC. Variable domain in full (rest from reference TRBV5-1 and TRBJ2-7): KAGVTQTPRYLIKTRGQQVTLSCSPISGHRSVSWYQQTPGQGLQFLFEYFSETQRNKGNFPGRFSGRQFSNSRSEMNVSTLELGDSALYLCASSWTGGSYEQYFGPGTRLTVT.

CDR3 sequence: CASSSPTSWEEPYEQYF. The CDR3 DNA follows: TGTGCCAGCAGTTCACCCACTAGTTGGGAAGAGCCCTACGAGCAGTACTTC. The chain links TRBV27 to TRBJ2-7; D perhaps matches TRBD2 (5 bases). Trimming removed 4 bases from V and 2 bases from J, with 21 bases in between. Germline-derived CDR1 and CDR2 are MNHEY and SMNVEV (reference sequence). This CDR3 contains 17 residues.

This chain links TRBV5-4 with TRBJ2-3; 7 nucleotides match TRBD2. Germline-derived CDR1 and CDR2 are SGHNT and YYREEE (reference sequence). With 4 bases clipped from V and 2 bases from J, the junction kept 7 bases outside the gene matches. This CDR3 has 15 residues. The CDR3 reads CASSPSGLNTDTQYF. As DNA, the CDR3 is TGTGCCAGCAGCCCTAGCGGACTGAACACAGATACGCAGTATTTT.

J is TRBJ2-1 and V is TRBV11-3, with 10 bases matching TRBD2. The CDR3 is made up of 17 amino acids. The germline gives CDR1 SGHNT, CDR2 YENEEA. Trimming took 2 bases from V and 4 from J; bases not matched to a gene: 8. The CDR3 loop reads CASSLTSLAGEYNEQFF. Here the CDR3 DNA reads TGTGCCAGCAGCTTAACCTCCCTAGCGGGGGAATACAATGAGCAGTTCTTC.

This clone showed up just a few times. This chain uses TRBV28 with TRBJ2-7, with TRBD2 as a possible D gene (6 bases). V lost 6 bases, J lost 3 bases, and 12 bases lay in between. CDR1 and CDR2 (germline): MDHEN, SYDVKM. CDR3 size: 13 residues. The CDR3 DNA sequence: TGTGCCAGCAGGACTAGGGCGGACTACGAGCAGTACTTC. It specifies CASRTRADYEQYF.

The rearrangement links TRBV11-2 to TRBJ2-2; D gene uncertain. CDR1 SGHAT and CDR2 FQNNGV come from the germline V gene. This CDR3 has 13 residues. The V gene lost 5 bases and the J gene lost 5 bases, with 9 bases spanning the gap. The CDR3: CASSRAATGELFF. The CDR3 DNA reads as TGTGCCAGCAGCCGAGCTGCAACCGGGGAGCTGTTTTTT.

The J gene is TRBJ2-2, the V gene TRBV27; the match to TRBD2 covers 11 bases. The CDR3 runs to 17 residues. CDR1 MNHEY and CDR2 SMNVEV come from the germline V gene (reference sequence). With 2 bases clipped from V and 5 bases from J, the junction kept 7 bases outside the gene matches. The CDR3 nucleotides are TGTGCCAGCAGTTTACGGCTAGCGGGAGGAAGAACCGGGGAGCTGTTTTTT. This codes for CASSLRLAGGRTGELFF.

The J gene is TRBJ2-7, the V gene TRBV28; 9 bases align to TRBD2. Germline V CDR1 and CDR2: MDHEN, SYDVKM. V shed 2 bases and J 4 bases; nucleotides not matched to a gene: 6. The CDR3 consists of 15 residues. CDR3 coding DNA: TGTGCCAGCAGTTTAGCGGGAGGGCCGGATTACGAGCAGTACTTC. This translates into CASSLAGGPDYEQYF.

There are a few counts of this clone. V gene TRBV27 combines with J gene TRBJ2-1; TRBD1 agrees at 7 bases. The length of the CDR3 is 13 residues. Losses at the gene ends were 8 bases for V and 6 bases for J; bases not matched to a gene: 7. Germline assignment: CDR1 MNHEY and CDR2 SMNVEV (reference sequence). CDR3 loop: CASLLQGTNEQFF. The CDR3 nucleotides read TGTGCCAGCTTACTACAGGGGACCAATGAGCAGTTCTTC.

This chain links TRBV7-7 with TRBJ2-5; maybe TRBD2 (6 bases). The CDR3 consists of 12 residues. CDR1 is SSHAT and CDR2 is FNYEAQ in the germline V gene (reference sequence). V dropped 5 bases and J dropped 4 bases, with 8 bases sitting between them. The CDR3 bases are TGTGCCAGCAGCCAGGAGGGAGAGACCCAGTACTTC. Translation gives CASSQEGETQYF.

The chain joins TRBV29-1 to TRBJ2-1, with 8 bases fitting TRBD2. Unmatched junction bases numbered 14, after V lost 1 base and J lost 6 bases. Germline V lookup: CDR1 SQVTM, CDR2 ANQGSEA. The CDR3 length is 17 residues. CDR3 bases: TGCAGCGTTGAAGTACGAGCGGTCGGACTAGCACGCAATGAGCAGTTCTTC. Protein: CSVEVRAVGLARNEQFF.

The J gene is TRBJ2-2, the V gene TRBV9; weak D call: TRBD2 (6 bases). The CDR3 covers 16 residues. CDR1 is SGDLS, CDR2 YYNGEE, per germline. With 4 bases removed from V and 1 base from J, the gap between germline ends came to 14 bases. Here the CDR3 reads CASSRVSGLNTGELFF. In DNA form, the CDR3 reads TGTGCCAGCAGCAGAGTTAGCGGACTGAACACCGGGGAGCTGTTTTTT. The full variable domain, with the rest looked up from reference TRBV9 and TRBJ2-2, is DSGVTQTPKHLITATGQRVTLRCSPRSGDLSVYWYQQSLDQGLQFLIQYYNGEERAKGNILERFSAQQFPDLHSELNLSSLELGDSALYFCASSRVSGLNTGELFFGEGSRLTVL.

The chain carries TRBV29-1 and TRBJ2-3; 10 bases align to TRBD1. This CDR3 has 16 amino acids. With 6 bases clipped from V and 2 bases from J, the junction kept 11 bases outside the gene matches. The V gene's germline CDR1 is SQVTM and CDR2 ANQGSEA. CDR3 sequence reads: CSVALTGGGNTDTQYF. The CDR3 DNA reads TGCAGCGTCGCATTGACAGGGGGCGGCAACACAGATACGCAGTATTTT.

This clone was seen a handful of times. This chain uses TRBV18 with TRBJ1-2; the D is unclear. The V and J ends lost 3 bases and 1 base respectively, with 6 bases between them. CDR1 is KGHSH, CDR2 LQKENI, per germline. The CDR3 runs to 13 residues. CDR3 sequence (DNA): TGTGCCAGCTCACCGGACTTTAACTATGGCTACACCTTC. It specifies CASSPDFNYGYTF.

The V and J genes are TRBV9 and TRBJ2-5; no definite D call. CDR1 is SGDLS and CDR2 is YYNGEE in the germline V gene. The CDR3 is 14 residues long. The V gene lost 2 bases and the J gene lost 0 bases, with 8 bases spanning the gap. The CDR3 here is CASSVSGYQETQYF. The CDR3 nucleotides are TGTGCCAGCAGCGTTTCCGGGTACCAAGAGACCCAGTACTTC.

The rearrangement uses TRBV5-1 and TRBJ2-7; 9 bases fit TRBD2. The CDR3 has 16 amino acids. J gave up 1 base and V 5 bases, and 10 bases lay outside the gene matches. Germline loops: CDR1 SGHRS, CDR2 YFSETQ. CDR3 DNA: TGCGCCAGCAGGGATGCTGGCGGGAGGGCATCCTACGAGCAGTACTTC. As protein: CASRDAGGRASYEQYF.

V gene TRBV28 combines with J gene TRBJ2-5; 9 nucleotides agree with TRBD1. In germline, CDR1 is MDHEN, CDR2 SYDVKM. The CDR3 is made up of 18 amino acids. Trimming at V came to 6 bases and at J to 0 bases, leaving 14 bases not matched to a gene. CDR3 sequence reads: CASSPTGTGRRYQETQYF. As DNA, the CDR3 is TGTGCCAGCAGCCCAACCGGGACAGGGCGACGGTACCAAGAGACCCAGTACTTC.